Described below is a single T cell receptor beta chain sequence and its context. The sample is drawn from a study of blood T cell repertoires in COVID-19. On the study more broadly: There were acute and convalescent COVID-19 samples, and they came from the United States, Italy and Spain. The cDNA or gDNA used as material had been derived from T cells, B-cell-depleted T cells, or PBMCs.

Authors' data handling: Amplified reference gene primers provided the basis for estimating nucleated cell counts. Assay used: immunoSEQ multiplex PCR; TCRdb lists only in-frame clones, some missing. V and J calls and clone size are those listed in that table; D and trimming were worked out from the DNA. The repertoire consists of about 190,000 clones, with about three quarters occurring once and the leading ten covering around 2.8%. Sequenced sample: peripheral blood. The clonotype was recovered from a woman older than 75 with active or convalescent COVID-19.

CDR3 in DNA: TGTGCCAGCTCACCGGTCAGGGGGGTCACTGAAGCTTTCTTT. This codes for CASSPVRGVTEAFF. The genes are TRBV18 and TRBJ1-1; 7 bases line up with TRBD1. The CDR3 totals 14 residues. Looked up from germline, CDR1 is KGHSH and CDR2 is LQKENI. V was pared by 3 bases and J by 4 bases, with 5 bases of the junction left unmatched.